This is a list of T cell receptor beta chains from one sample in a study of blood T cell repertoires in COVID-19. Measured with immunoSEQ multiplex PCR; TCRdb has only the in-frame clones, and not every one. The table lists roughly 200,000 clones, around 90% of them singletons. The material sequenced was PBMCs or T cells enriched from blood (not recorded which). The source of these receptors is a man aged 25 to 45 in a cohort exposed to, infected with or recovered from COVID-19 (not recorded which). CDR3s include the opening cysteine and the closing phenylalanine or tryptophan. A D gene is named only where the DNA matches it firmly. Part of the rows lack a size; the others show once, few, many or a class for expanded clones.

NA	TRBV5-4	TRBJ2-7	NA	CASSLVSSYEQYF	TGTGCCAGCAGCTTGGTTAGTAGTTACGAGCAGTACTTC
NA	TRBV9	TRBJ2-3	TRBD2	CASSVVAGGVTDTQYF	TGTGCCAGCAGCGTTGTAGCGGGAGGGGTAACAGATACGCAGTATTTT
NA	TRBV24-1	TRBJ2-7	NA	CATSDPRGARAYEQYF	TGTGCCACCAGTGATCCAAGGGGCGCTAGAGCCTACGAGCAGTACTTC
NA	TRBV5-4	TRBJ1-2	NA	CASSSGSLEYGYTF	TGTGCCAGCAGCTCGGGGTCCCTTGAATATGGCTACACCTTC
NA	TRBV18	TRBJ1-2	TRBD1	CASSPGGQDYGYTF	TGTGCCAGCTCACCTGGGGGACAGGACTATGGCTACACCTTC
NA	TRBV9	TRBJ1-2	NA	CASRQGAYGYTF	TGTGCCAGCAGACAGGGTGCCTATGGCTACACCTTC
NA	TRBV27	TRBJ2-1	NA	CASSLPGSHNEQFF	TGTGCCAGCAGTTTACCCGGGTCCCACAATGAGCAGTTCTTC
once	TRBV28	TRBJ2-2	NA	CASSFRQGLWTGELFF	TGTGCCAGCAGTTTCAGGCAGGGGCTATGGACCGGGGAGCTGTTTTTT
NA	TRBV5-6	TRBJ2-1	NA	CASSWSSYNEQFF	TGTGCCAGCAGCTGGAGCTCCTACAATGAGCAGTTCTTC
once	TRBV11-3	TRBJ1-1	NA	CASSPGQYTEAFF	TGTGCCAGCAGCCCAGGACAGTACACTGAAGCTTTCTTT
NA	TRBV6-4	TRBJ1-1	NA	CASKISGAPNSEAFF	TGTGCCAGCAAGATCTCAGGGGCTCCGAACAGTGAAGCTTTCTTT
NA	TRBV5-1	TRBJ2-7	NA	CASSLTGRTYEQYF	TGCGCCAGCAGCTTGACAGGCCGGACCTACGAGCAGTACTTC
few	TRBV6-4	TRBJ2-1	NA	CASSVDSGEQFF	TGTGCCAGCAGTGTCGACAGCGGGGAGCAGTTCTTC
NA	TRBV28	TRBJ2-5	TRBD1	CASSFAGGSQETQYF	TGTGCCAGCAGTTTCGCAGGGGGCAGCCAAGAGACCCAGTACTTC
few	TRBV27	TRBJ1-3	TRBD1	CASSTGTGGTIYF	TGTGCCAGCAGTACAGGGACAGGAGGCACCATATATTTT
NA	TRBV13	TRBJ1-4	TRBD1	CASSLRGAGTDSEKLFF	TGTGCCAGCAGCTTAAGAGGGGCCGGGACAGACAGTGAAAAACTGTTTTTT
NA	TRBV5-1	TRBJ2-7	NA	CASSSSSPAGEQYF	TGCGCCAGCAGCTCGAGTTCTCCCGCCGGTGAGCAGTACTTC
NA	TRBV5-3	TRBJ1-2	TRBD1	CARSYDRVGKRGYTF	TGTGCCAGAAGCTATGACAGGGTTGGGAAGAGGGGCTACACCTTC
NA	TRBV5-1	TRBJ2-1	NA	CASSLRTGLILGTTLDNEQFF	TGCGCCAGCAGCTTGCGGACAGGGCTCATCCTTGGGACTACCCTGGACAATGAGCAGTTCTTC
NA	TRBV5-1	TRBJ2-6	NA	CASSLEGLLAEATGANVLTF	TGCGCCAGCAGCTTGGAAGGTTTGTTAGCGGAGGCTACTGGGGCCAACGTCCTGACTTTC
NA	TRBV12-5	TRBJ2-1	TRBD1	CASGLVQGRYNEQFF	TGTGCTAGTGGTTTGGTACAGGGGCGTTACAATGAGCAGTTCTTC
NA	TRBV7-6	TRBJ2-1	TRBD1	CASSLAPRGQDEQFF	TGTGCCAGCAGCTTAGCCCCCAGGGGGCAAGATGAGCAGTTCTTC
NA	TRBV29-1	TRBJ2-1	NA	CSVDVAYNEQFF	TGCAGCGTTGACGTAGCCTACAATGAGCAGTTCTTC
NA	TRBV2	TRBJ2-2	TRBD2	CADRGLAGPGELFF	TGTGCCGACCGAGGGCTAGCGGGACCCGGGGAGCTGTTTTTT
many	TRBV20-1	TRBJ1-4	NA	CSASLDSSTNEKLFF	TGCAGTGCTAGTCTGGACAGTTCAACTAATGAAAAACTGTTTTTT
once	TRBV21-1	TRBJ2-7	NA	CASSTGRPQQYF	TGTGCCAGCAGCACAGGGAGGCCTCAACAGTACTTC
NA	TRBV7-8	TRBJ2-7	NA	CASSLGVSYEQYF	TGTGCCAGCAGCCTCGGGGTCTCCTACGAGCAGTACTTC
NA	TRBV27	TRBJ2-1	NA	CASSYLNEQFF	TGTGCCAGCAGCTACCTCAATGAGCAGTTCTTC
NA	TRBV7-3	TRBJ2-2	TRBD2	CASSFGSGRVVNTGELFF	TGTGCCAGCAGCTTTGGTAGCGGGAGGGTGGTGAACACCGGGGAGCTGTTTTTT
once	TRBV25-1	TRBJ1-2	NA	CASSGRQEGYTF	TGTGCCAGCAGTGGACGACAGGAAGGCTACACCTTC
NA	TRBV7-9	TRBJ2-3	NA	CASSSRGAGDTQYF	TGTGCCAGCAGCAGCAGGGGTGCCGGAGATACGCAGTATTTT
NA	TRBV13	TRBJ2-4	NA	CASSLRSWSAKNIQYF	TGTGCCAGCAGCTTGCGAAGCTGGTCCGCCAAAAACATTCAGTACTTC
few	TRBV27	TRBJ2-7	NA	CASPLGLWRASYEQYF	TGTGCCAGCCCCTTAGGTTTGTGGCGGGCTTCCTACGAGCAGTACTTC
NA	TRBV5-4	TRBJ1-2	TRBD1	CASSSRTGEDGYTF	TGTGCCAGCAGCTCCAGGACAGGGGAGGATGGCTACACCTTC
NA	TRBV11-2	TRBJ2-1	TRBD2	CASSHRSGTNNEQFF	TGTGCCAGCAGCCATCGATCCGGGACTAACAATGAGCAGTTCTTC
NA	TRBV11-3	TRBJ2-1	TRBD2	CASSARTSGGNEQFF	TGTGCCAGCAGCGCGAGGACTAGCGGGGGGAATGAGCAGTTCTTC
NA	TRBV24-1	TRBJ2-2	TRBD2	CATSGPGGLAGVRVDTGELFF	TGTGCCACCAGTGGTCCCGGGGGACTAGCGGGAGTACGTGTGGACACCGGGGAGCTGTTTTTT
NA	TRBV7-6	TRBJ2-7	NA	CASSLQGGEQYF	TGTGCCAGCAGCTTACAGGGAGGCGAGCAGTACTTC
NA	TRBV19	TRBJ2-7	TRBD1	CASSILAGTGYHYEQYF	TGTGCCAGTAGTATCCTGGCCGGGACAGGGTACCACTACGAGCAGTACTTC
NA	TRBV5-1	TRBJ2-1	TRBD2	CASSPGLAGGLRYNEQFF	TGCGCCAGCAGCCCGGGACTAGCGGGAGGCCTTCGATACAATGAGCAGTTCTTC
NA	TRBV28	TRBJ2-7	TRBD1	CASLGQGIFF	TGTGCCAGCCTTGGACAGGGTATATTCTTC
NA	TRBV10-1	TRBJ2-7	TRBD1	CASSELQGYEQYF	TGCGCCAGCAGTGAGCTACAGGGGTACGAGCAGTACTTC
NA	TRBV19	TRBJ1-1	NA	CASSPRTGRAFF	TGTGCCAGTAGTCCCCGTACCGGGAGGGCTTTCTTT
NA	TRBV11-3	TRBJ2-6	TRBD1	CASSLGDRGRSGANVLTF	TGTGCCAGCAGCTTAGGGGACAGGGGCCGCTCTGGGGCCAACGTCCTGACTTTC
NA	TRBV27	TRBJ1-6	TRBD1	CASSGTGSFSPLHF	TGTGCCAGCAGCGGGACAGGGTCGTTCTCACCCCTCCACTTT
NA	TRBV6-4	TRBJ2-1	TRBD1	CASSDLGTGAPREQFF	TGTGCCAGCAGTGACCTCGGGACAGGGGCCCCCCGTGAGCAGTTCTTC
NA	TRBV7-9	TRBJ2-1	NA	CASRGASYDEQFF	TGTGCCTCCCGAGGAGCGTCATACGATGAGCAGTTCTTC
few	TRBV28	TRBJ1-6	NA	CASRAAGSPLHF	TGTGCCAGCAGGGCAGCCGGGTCACCCCTCCACTTT
NA	TRBV5-4	TRBJ1-1	NA	CASSLGRGDTEAFF	TGTGCCAGCAGCCTCGGACGGGGGGATACTGAAGCTTTCTTT
once	TRBV7-8	TRBJ2-5	NA	CASSLGARSYQETQYF	TGTGCCAGCAGCTTAGGTGCGAGATCGTACCAAGAGACCCAGTACTTC